The next 12 T cell receptor beta chains were all read from a single sample in a study of immune heterogeneity within non-small cell lung tumors. Template material comprised bulk tumor genomic DNA at roughly 650 ng per sample. During surgery, each primary tumor gave multiple biopsies spaced as far apart as possible. Newly diagnosed with untreated non-small cell lung cancer, the patients underwent curative surgery. For the TCR beta CDR3, multiplex PCR with 32 V and 13 J primers performed the amplification. Each CDR3 protein is one row after TCRdb ran MiXCR on the multiplex PCR reads. The sample consists of around 19,000 distinct CDR3 sequences, about 30% of them appearing once. The sample comprised lung tumor tissue. These receptors came from a man aged 35-49 years with non-small cell lung cancer.

This clonotype was seen many times. This sequence joins TRBV20-1 and TRBJ1-2, with 7 bases identical to TRBD1. Germline CDR1 is DFQATT and CDR2 is SNEGSKA (reference sequence). This CDR3 has 17 residues. Trimming at V came to 1 base and at J to 1 base, leaving 12 bases not matched to a gene. This chain's CDR3 is CSARVSTGTAFNYGYTF. DNA of the CDR3: TGCAGTGCTAGAGTTTCCACCGGGACAGCATTTAACTATGGCTACACCTTC.

The chain uses TRBV9 and TRBJ2-6; possibly TRBD2 for D (5 bases). V lost 0 bases to trimming and J lost 0 bases, with 10 bases between them. Germline V lookup: CDR1 SGDLS, CDR2 YYNGEE. The CDR3 loop spans 17 amino acids. The DNA for the CDR3 is TGTGCCAGCAGCGTAGTTGGACTTAACTCTGGGGCCAACGTCCTGACTTTC. It encodes CASSVVGLNSGANVLTF. Complete variable domain (other parts from reference TRBV9 and TRBJ2-6): DSGVTQTPKHLITATGQRVTLRCSPRSGDLSVYWYQQSLDQGLQFLIQYYNGEERAKGNILERFSAQQFPDLHSELNLSSLELGDSALYFCASSVVGLNSGANVLTFGAGSRLTVL.

For this clonotype: A much larger clone differs by one base, so this may be a read error. This chain joins TRBV28 and TRBJ1-6; TRBD1 matches 9 bases. Germline-derived CDR1 and CDR2 are MDHEN and SYDVKM. CDR3 length equals 14 residues. As DNA, the CDR3 is TGTGACAGCAGGGGACAGGGTCGCTATTCACCCCTCCACTTT. This gives the protein CDSRGQGRYSPLHF.

This clonotype was seen a few times. The V gene is TRBV18, the J gene TRBJ2-1; 10 bases are shared with TRBD2. After removal of 6 bases from V and 3 bases from J, the junction contained 5 bases not matched to a gene. CDR3 length: 15 amino acids. CDR1 is KGHSH and CDR2 is LQKENI in the germline V gene. The CDR3 DNA reads as TGTGCCAGCTCCAAGGGACTAGCGAGCTACAATGAGCAGTTCTTC. Residues: CASSKGLASYNEQFF.

The table lists this clonotype with a count of one. Possible read error: a much larger clone is one base away. The gene calls are TRBV12-3 or TRBV12-4 and TRBJ2-1; TRBD2 agrees at 10 bases. V shed 7 bases, J shed 8 bases, and the junction held 11 bases outside the gene matches. CDR3 length: 15 amino acids. In DNA form, the CDR3 reads TGTGCCAGCAAAGGTCTAGCGGGAGTGGGCGATGAGCAGTTCTTC. The encoded protein is CASKGLAGVGDEQFF.

About this clonotype itself: With a much larger clone just one base away, this may be a read error. This rearrangement joins TRBV10-1 to TRBJ1-5; D ambiguous. This CDR3 comprises 13 residues. CDR1 WNHNN and CDR2 SYGVQD come from the germline V gene (reference sequence). V was shortened by 3 bases and J by 9 bases, with 12 bases between the two germline ends. This CDR3 is CASSDTGTSPQHF. Here the CDR3 DNA reads TGCGCCAGCAGTGATACCGGCACGTCGCCCCAGCATTTT.

The CDR3 region has the DNA TGTGCCAGCAGAGTAGGCGGGAGTAGCACCGGGGAGCTGTTTTTT. This encodes CASRVGGSSTGELFF. The chain recombines TRBV6-1 with TRBJ2-2; 7 bases agree with TRBD2. V lost 6 bases to trimming and J lost 4 bases; unmatched junction nucleotides: 8. The CDR3 loop spans 15 amino acids. Germline V gene data show CDR1 as MNHNS and CDR2 as SASEGT.

This rearrangement joins TRBV6-2 or TRBV6-3 to TRBJ1-5; 9 nucleotides agree with TRBD1. CDR1 is MNHEY and CDR2 is SVGEGT in the germline V gene. The CDR3 runs to 16 residues. V dropped 2 bases and J dropped 6; count of bases not matched to a gene: 8. CDR3 sequence reads: CASSYPGTGLGQPQHF. CDR3 nucleotide sequence: TGTGCCAGCAGTTACCCTGGGACAGGGTTAGGTCAGCCCCAGCATTTT.

This clonotype was found many times. This sequence joins TRBV20-1 and TRBJ2-7, with 9 bases aligning to TRBD1. This CDR3 region has 18 residues. Germline loops: CDR1 DFQATT, CDR2 SNEGSKA (reference sequence). The V and J ends lost 0 bases and 4 bases, in that order; junction bases with no gene match: 16. CDR3 DNA sequence: TGCAGTGCTAGAGATCGGTTGTCGGGAGGACAGGGGATTTACGAGCAGTACTTC. Translated, it gives CSARDRLSGGQGIYEQYF.

A note on this clonotype: This may stem from a read error, because a much larger clone lies one nucleotide away. This chain uses TRBV20-1 with TRBJ2-7, with 8 bases identical to TRBD2. Per the germline V gene, CDR1 is DFQATT and CDR2 is SNEGSKA (reference sequence). The CDR3 sequence is 16 residues long. Here the CDR3 reads CIARDPLAGLSYEQYF. The CDR3 DNA reads TGCATTGCTAGAGATCCGCTAGCGGGCCTCTCCTACGAGCAGTACTTC.

The chain combines TRBV5-6 with TRBJ2-3, with D tentatively TRBD1 (6 bases). The CDR3 has 15 residues. The ends were cut back, 1 base at V and 2 bases at J, with 11 bases in the middle. Germline V gene data show CDR1 as SGHDT and CDR2 as YYEEEE. The CDR3 DNA reads TGTGCCAGCAGCTTGTCCGCAGGGGCCACAGATACGCAGTATTTT. Translating it yields CASSLSAGATDTQYF.

The CDR3 DNA reads TGCAGTGCTCGTAGCGGGATCTCTTTGGGGGCGCAGTTCTTC. Protein product: CSARSGISLGAQFF. V and J are TRBV20-1 and TRBJ2-1, with 8 bases matching TRBD2. CDR3 length equals 14 residues. Per germline, CDR1 DFQATT and CDR2 SNEGSKA (reference sequence). Losses at the gene ends were 5 bases for V and 12 bases for J; bases not matched to a gene: 15.